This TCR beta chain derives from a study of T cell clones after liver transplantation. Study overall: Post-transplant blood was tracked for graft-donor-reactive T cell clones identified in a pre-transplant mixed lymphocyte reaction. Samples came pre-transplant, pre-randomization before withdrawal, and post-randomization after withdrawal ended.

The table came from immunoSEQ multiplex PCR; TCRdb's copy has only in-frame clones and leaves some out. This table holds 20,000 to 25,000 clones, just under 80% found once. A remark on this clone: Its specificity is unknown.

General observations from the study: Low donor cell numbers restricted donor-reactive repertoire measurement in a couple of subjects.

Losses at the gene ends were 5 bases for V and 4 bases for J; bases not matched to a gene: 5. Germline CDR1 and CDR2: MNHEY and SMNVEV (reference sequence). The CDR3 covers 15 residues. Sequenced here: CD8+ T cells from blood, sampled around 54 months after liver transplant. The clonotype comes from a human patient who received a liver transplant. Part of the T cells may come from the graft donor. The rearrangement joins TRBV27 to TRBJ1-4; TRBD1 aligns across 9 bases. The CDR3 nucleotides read TGTGCCAGCAGTCCCCGGGACAGGGTTAATGAAAAACTGTTTTTT. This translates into CASSPRDRVNEKLFF.